This T cell receptor beta chain was obtained from a study of blood T cell repertoires in COVID-19. Study-level information: Whether acute or convalescent, the COVID-19 samples came from the United States, Italy and Spain. Nucleic acid was either cDNA or gDNA, and it came from T cells, B-cell-depleted T cells, or PBMCs.

This CDR3 region has 13 residues. Trimming removed 1 base at V and 7 bases at J, with 7 bases between. The germline V gene has CDR1 SSHAT and CDR2 FNYEAQ (reference sequence). In the original workflow: How many nucleated cells were present was estimated from reference gene primer amplification. The protocol was immunoSEQ multiplex PCR, while the TCRdb copy is restricted to in-frame clones and leaves out a portion. D and trimming were read from the DNA, whereas the V and J calls and clone size are those reported in that table. This repertoire shows some 200,000 clones, 86% found once; its top ten account for 0.7% to 0.95%.

The sequenced sample consisted of peripheral blood. The genes are TRBV7-7 and TRBJ2-2; D uncertain. This TCR was recovered from a woman in her 70s with acute or convalescent COVID-19. The CDR3 sequence: CASSLGRGGELFF. CDR3 nucleotides: TGTGCCAGCAGCTTAGGGCGAGGCGGGGAGCTGTTTTTT. Full variable domain (missing parts from reference TRBV7-7 and TRBJ2-2): GAGVSQSPRYKVTKRGQDVTLRCDPISSHATLYWYQQALGQGPEFLTYFNYEAQPDKSGLPSDRFSAERPEGSISTLTIQRTEQRDSAMYRCASSLGRGGELFFGEGSRLTVL.